This T cell receptor (beta chain) was profiled in a study of control samples from healthy donors and cancer patients. This clone appeared a single time. Trimming stripped 1 base from V and 0 bases from J, with 9 bases between. CDR3 length equals 16 residues. Germline-derived CDR1 and CDR2 are SGHTA and FQGNSA. Profiling relied on immunoSEQ multiplex PCR, and the TCRdb table lists in-frame clones only, not all of them. The sample contains under 150,000 clones, roughly 92% of which appear only once. Sequencing used blood. The rearrangement links TRBV7-2 to TRBJ2-2, with D perhaps TRBD2 (7 bases). The sequence was collected from a man under 40 in good health. The CDR3 bases are TGTGCCAGCAGCTTAGAGGGGGGGTCGAACACCGGGGAGCTGTTTTTT. The encoded protein is CASSLEGGSNTGELFF.